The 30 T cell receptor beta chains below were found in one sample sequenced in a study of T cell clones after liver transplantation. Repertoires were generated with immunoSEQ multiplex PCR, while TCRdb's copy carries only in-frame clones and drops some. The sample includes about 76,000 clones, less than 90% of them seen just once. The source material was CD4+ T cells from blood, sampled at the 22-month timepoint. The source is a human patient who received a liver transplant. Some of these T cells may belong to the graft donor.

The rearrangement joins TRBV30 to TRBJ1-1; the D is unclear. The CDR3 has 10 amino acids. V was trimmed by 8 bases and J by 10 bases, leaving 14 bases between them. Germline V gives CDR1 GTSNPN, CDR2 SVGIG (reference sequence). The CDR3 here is CAGTREGAFF. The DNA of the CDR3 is TGTGCCGGAACTCGTGAGGGAGCTTTCTTT.

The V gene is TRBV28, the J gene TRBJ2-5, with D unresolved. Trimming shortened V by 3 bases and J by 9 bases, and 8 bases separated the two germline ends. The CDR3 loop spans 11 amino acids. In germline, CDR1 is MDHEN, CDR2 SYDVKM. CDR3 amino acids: CASSFKAAQYF. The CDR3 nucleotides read TGTGCCAGCAGTTTTAAGGCGGCCCAGTACTTC.

The CDR3 reads CASSSPGGTLIEAFF. The CDR3 nucleotides read TGTGCCAGCAGTTCCCCAGGGGGAACCCTCATTGAAGCTTTCTTT. The rearrangement links TRBV28 to TRBJ1-1; TRBD1 matches at 7 bases. Trimming cost V 4 bases and J 7 bases; bases outside gene matches: 12. In germline, CDR1 is MDHEN, CDR2 SYDVKM. The CDR3 runs 15 residues.

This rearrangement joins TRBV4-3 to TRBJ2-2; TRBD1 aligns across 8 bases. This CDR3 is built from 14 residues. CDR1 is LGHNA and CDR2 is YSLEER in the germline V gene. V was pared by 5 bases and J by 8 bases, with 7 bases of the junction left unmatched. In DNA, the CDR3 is TGCGCCAGCAGCAGATCGGACAGGGCTGGGGAGCTGTTTTTT. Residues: CASSRSDRAGELFF.

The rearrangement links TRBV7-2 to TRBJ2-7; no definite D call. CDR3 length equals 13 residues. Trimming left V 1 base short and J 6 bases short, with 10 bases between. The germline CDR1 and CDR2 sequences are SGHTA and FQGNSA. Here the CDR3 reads CASSLGGRPEQYF. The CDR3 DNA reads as TGTGCCAGCAGCTTAGGGGGAAGGCCCGAGCAGTACTTC.

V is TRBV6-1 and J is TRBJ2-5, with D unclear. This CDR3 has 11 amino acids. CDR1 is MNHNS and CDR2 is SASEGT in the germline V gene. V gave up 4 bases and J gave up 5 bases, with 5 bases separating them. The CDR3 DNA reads TGTGCCAGCAGTGGAGAGGAGACCCAGTACTTC. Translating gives CASSGEETQYF.

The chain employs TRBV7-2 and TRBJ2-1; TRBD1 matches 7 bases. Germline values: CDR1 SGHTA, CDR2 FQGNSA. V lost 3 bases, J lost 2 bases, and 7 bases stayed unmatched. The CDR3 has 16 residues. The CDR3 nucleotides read TGTGCCAGCAGCTTCGACTCCGGGACAGCCTACAATGAGCAGTTCTTC. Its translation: CASSFDSGTAYNEQFF.

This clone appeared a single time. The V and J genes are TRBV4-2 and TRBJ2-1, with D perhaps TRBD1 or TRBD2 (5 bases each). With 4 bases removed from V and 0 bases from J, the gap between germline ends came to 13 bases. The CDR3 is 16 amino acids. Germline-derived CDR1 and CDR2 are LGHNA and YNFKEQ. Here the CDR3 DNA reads TGTGCCAGCAGCCTGAGGTCGGGACCCTCCTACAATGAGCAGTTCTTC. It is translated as CASSLRSGPSYNEQFF.

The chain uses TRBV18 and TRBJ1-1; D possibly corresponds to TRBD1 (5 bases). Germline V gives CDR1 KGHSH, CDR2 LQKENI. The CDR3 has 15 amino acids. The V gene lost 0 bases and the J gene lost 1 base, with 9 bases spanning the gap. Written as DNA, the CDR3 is TGTGCCAGCTCACCACCGGCAGGGACGAACACTGAAGCTTTCTTT. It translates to CASSPPAGTNTEAFF. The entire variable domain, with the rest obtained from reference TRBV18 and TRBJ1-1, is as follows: NAGVMQNPRHLVRRRGQEARLRCSPMKGHSHVYWYRQLPEEGLKFMVYLQKENIIDESGMPKERFSAEFPKEGPSILRIQQVVRGDSAAYFCASSPPAGTNTEAFFGQGTRLTVV.

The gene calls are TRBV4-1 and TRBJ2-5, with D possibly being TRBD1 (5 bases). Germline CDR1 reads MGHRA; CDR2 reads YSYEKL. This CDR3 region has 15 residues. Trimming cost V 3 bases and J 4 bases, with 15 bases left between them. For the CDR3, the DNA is TGCGCCAGCAGCCAGAGGCAGGGATCGGGAGAGACCCAGTACTTC. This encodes CASSQRQGSGETQYF.

The CDR3 bases are TGTGCCAGCAGCTCCCCAACTGGGGCCGGCACTGAAGCTTTCTTT. Translation gives CASSSPTGAGTEAFF. The V call is TRBV5-5, the J call TRBJ1-1, with D tentatively TRBD1 (5 bases). The V gene lost 3 bases and the J gene lost 4 bases, with 16 bases spanning the gap. The germline V gene has CDR1 SGHKS and CDR2 YYEKEE (reference sequence). CDR3 size: 15 residues.

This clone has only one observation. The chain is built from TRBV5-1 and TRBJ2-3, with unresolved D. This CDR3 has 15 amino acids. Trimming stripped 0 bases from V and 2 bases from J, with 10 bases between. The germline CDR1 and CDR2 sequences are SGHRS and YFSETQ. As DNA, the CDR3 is TGCGCCAGCAGCTTGGAGGGTTGGCCCACAGATACGCAGTATTTT. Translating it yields CASSLEGWPTDTQYF.

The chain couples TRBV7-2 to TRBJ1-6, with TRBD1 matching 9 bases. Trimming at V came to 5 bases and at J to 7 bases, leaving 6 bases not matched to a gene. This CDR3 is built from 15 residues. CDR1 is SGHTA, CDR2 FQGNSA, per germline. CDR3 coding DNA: TGTGCCAGCAGCCCGTCACAGGGGGCCAATTCACCCCTCCACTTT. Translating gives CASSPSQGANSPLHF. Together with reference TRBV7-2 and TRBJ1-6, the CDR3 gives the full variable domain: GAGVSQSPSNKVTEKGKDVELRCDPISGHTALYWYRQSLGQGLEFLIYFQGNSAPDKSGLPSDRFSAERTGGSVSTLTIQRTQQEDSAVYLCASSPSQGANSPLHFGNGTRLTVT.

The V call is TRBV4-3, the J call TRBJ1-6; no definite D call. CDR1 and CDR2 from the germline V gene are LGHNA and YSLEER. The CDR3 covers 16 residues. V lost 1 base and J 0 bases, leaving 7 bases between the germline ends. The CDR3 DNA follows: TGCGCCAGCAGCCAAGGAACAAGCTCCTATAATTCACCCCTCCACTTT. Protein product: CASSQGTSSYNSPLHF.

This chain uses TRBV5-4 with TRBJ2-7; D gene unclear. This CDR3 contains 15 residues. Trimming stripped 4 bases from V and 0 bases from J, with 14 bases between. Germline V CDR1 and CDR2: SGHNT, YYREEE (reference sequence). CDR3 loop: CASSPAGRSSYEQYF. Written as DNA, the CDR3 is TGTGCCAGCAGCCCCGCTGGACGAAGCTCCTACGAGCAGTACTTC.

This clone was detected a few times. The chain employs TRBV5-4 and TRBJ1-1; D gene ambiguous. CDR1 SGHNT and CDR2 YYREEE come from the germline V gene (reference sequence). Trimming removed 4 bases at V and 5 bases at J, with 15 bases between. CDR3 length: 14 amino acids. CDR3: CASSAEWVGTEAFF. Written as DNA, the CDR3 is TGTGCCAGCAGCGCTGAATGGGTTGGAACTGAAGCTTTCTTT.

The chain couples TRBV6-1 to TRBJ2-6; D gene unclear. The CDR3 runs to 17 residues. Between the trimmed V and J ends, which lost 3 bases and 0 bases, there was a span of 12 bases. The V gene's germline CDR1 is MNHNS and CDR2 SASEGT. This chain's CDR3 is CASSDSYFNSGANVLTF. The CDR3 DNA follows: TGTGCCAGCAGTGATAGTTACTTTAACTCTGGGGCCAACGTCCTGACTTTC.

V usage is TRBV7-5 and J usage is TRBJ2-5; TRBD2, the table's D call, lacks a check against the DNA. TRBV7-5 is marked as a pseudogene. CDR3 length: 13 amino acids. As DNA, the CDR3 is TGTGCCAGTCGAAGCGGGATCTTAGAGACCCAGTACTTC. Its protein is CASRSGILETQYF.

CDR3 region: CASSSGTGSSGANVLTF. CDR3 coding DNA: TGTGCCAGCAGTTCTGGAACAGGGAGCTCTGGGGCCAACGTCCTGACTTTC. V gene TRBV27 combines with J gene TRBJ2-6; D might be TRBD1 (6 bases). V gave up 4 bases and J gave up 0 bases, with 13 bases separating them. CDR3 length: 17 residues. Germline V CDR1 and CDR2: MNHEY, SMNVEV (reference sequence).

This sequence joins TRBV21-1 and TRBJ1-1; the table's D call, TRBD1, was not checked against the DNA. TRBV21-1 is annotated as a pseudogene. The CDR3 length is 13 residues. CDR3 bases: TGTGCCAGCAGCAGGGCCCTTGTAACTGAAGCTTTCTTT. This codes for CASSRALVTEAFF.

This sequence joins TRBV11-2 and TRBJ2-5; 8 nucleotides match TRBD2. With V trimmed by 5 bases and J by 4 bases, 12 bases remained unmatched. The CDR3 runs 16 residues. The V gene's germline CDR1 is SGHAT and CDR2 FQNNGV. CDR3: CASSRTGGAVGETQYF. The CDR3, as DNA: TGTGCCAGCAGCCGGACGGGGGGGGCCGTTGGAGAGACCCAGTACTTC.

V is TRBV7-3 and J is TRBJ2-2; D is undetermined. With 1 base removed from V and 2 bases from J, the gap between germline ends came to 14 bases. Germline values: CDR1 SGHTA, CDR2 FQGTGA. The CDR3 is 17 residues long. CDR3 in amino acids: CASSLSSGGSNTGELFF. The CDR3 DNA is TGTGCCAGCAGCTTAAGTTCCGGCGGCAGCAACACCGGGGAGCTGTTTTTT.

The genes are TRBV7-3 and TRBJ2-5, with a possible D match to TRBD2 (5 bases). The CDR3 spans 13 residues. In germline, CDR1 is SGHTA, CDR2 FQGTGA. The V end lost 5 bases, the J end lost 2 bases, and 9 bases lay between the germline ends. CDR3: CASSPDSQETQYF. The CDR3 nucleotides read TGTGCCAGCAGCCCGGACTCACAAGAGACCCAGTACTTC.

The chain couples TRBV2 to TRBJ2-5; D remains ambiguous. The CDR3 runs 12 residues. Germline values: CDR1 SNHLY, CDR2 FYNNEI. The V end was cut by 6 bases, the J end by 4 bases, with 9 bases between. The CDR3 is CASRDRGETQYF. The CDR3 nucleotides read TGTGCCAGCAGGGATAGAGGAGAGACCCAGTACTTC.

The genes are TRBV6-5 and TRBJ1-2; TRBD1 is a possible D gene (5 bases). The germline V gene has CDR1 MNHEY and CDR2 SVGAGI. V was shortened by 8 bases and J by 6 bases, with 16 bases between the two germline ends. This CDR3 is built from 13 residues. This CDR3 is CASYPGTGNGYTF. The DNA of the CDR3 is TGTGCCAGCTATCCCGGGACCGGGAATGGCTACACCTTC.

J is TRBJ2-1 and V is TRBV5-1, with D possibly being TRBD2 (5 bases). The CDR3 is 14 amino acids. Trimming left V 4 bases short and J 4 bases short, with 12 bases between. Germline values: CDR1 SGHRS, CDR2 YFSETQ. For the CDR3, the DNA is TGCGCCAGCAGCCTAGGACTGGATTACAATGAGCAGTTCTTC. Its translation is CASSLGLDYNEQFF.

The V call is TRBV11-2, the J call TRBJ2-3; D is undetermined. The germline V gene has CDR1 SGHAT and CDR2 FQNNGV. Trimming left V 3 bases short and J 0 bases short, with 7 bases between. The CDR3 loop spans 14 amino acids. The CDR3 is CASSFNPSTDTQYF. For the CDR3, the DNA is TGTGCCAGCAGCTTTAACCCTAGCACAGATACGCAGTATTTT. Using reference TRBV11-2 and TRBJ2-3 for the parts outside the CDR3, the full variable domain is EAGVAQSPRYKIIEKRQSVAFWCNPISGHATLYWYQQILGQGPKLLIQFQNNGVVDDSQLPKDRFSAERLKGVDSTLKIQPAKLEDSAVYLCASSFNPSTDTQYFGPGTRLTVL.

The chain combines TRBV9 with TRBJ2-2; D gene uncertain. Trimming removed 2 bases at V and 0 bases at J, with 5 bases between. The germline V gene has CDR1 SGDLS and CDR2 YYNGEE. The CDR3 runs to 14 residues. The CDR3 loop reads CASSVIANTGELFF. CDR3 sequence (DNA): TGTGCCAGCAGCGTGATCGCGAACACCGGGGAGCTGTTTTTT.

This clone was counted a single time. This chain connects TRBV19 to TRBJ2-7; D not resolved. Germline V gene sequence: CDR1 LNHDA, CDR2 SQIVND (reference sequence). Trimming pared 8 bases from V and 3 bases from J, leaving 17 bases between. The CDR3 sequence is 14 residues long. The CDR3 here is CASPRAVPYYEQYF. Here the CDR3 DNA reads TGTGCCAGTCCTAGGGCAGTCCCCTACTACGAGCAGTACTTC.

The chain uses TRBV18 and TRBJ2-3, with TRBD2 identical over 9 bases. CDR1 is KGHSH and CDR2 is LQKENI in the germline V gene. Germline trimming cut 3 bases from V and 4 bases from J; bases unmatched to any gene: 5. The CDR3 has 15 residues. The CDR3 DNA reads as TGTGCCAGCTCACCCCTGGGACTAGCCCCAGATACGCAGTATTTT. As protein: CASSPLGLAPDTQYF. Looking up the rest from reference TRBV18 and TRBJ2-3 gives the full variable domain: NAGVMQNPRHLVRRRGQEARLRCSPMKGHSHVYWYRQLPEEGLKFMVYLQKENIIDESGMPKERFSAEFPKEGPSILRIQQVVRGDSAAYFCASSPLGLAPDTQYFGPGTRLTVL.